The clone carrying this TCR beta chain came up once. The data were taken from a study of blood T cell repertoires in COVID-19. Study background: Sample material is recorded as cDNA or gDNA derived from T cells, B-cell-depleted T cells, or PBMCs.

Some clones are missing from TCRdb's copy, which holds only in-frame ones; the method was immunoSEQ multiplex PCR. The table has 65,000 or so clones, around 80% seen once. One Seattle source followed patients from active infection through their disease course. The CDR3 loop spans 15 amino acids. Looked up from germline, CDR1 is SGHDT and CDR2 is YYEEEE. With 4 bases removed from V and 5 bases from J, the gap between germline ends came to 16 bases. This sequence originates from a man aged 30 to 39 with COVID-19, enrolled during active disease. Sequencing was done on a sample of peripheral blood. The chain has TRBV5-6 and TRBJ2-1, with unresolved D. The CDR3 nucleotides are TGTGCCAGCAGCCCGGAACCACAGATACACAATGAGCAGTTCTTC. The encoded protein is CASSPEPQIHNEQFF.